This T cell receptor (beta chain) was observed in a study of blood T cell repertoires in COVID-19. In the study overall: The analysed material was cDNA or gDNA that came from T cells, B-cell-depleted T cells, or PBMCs.

Generated by immunoSEQ multiplex PCR, the TCRdb table keeps only in-frame clones and is missing some. The repertoire holds roughly 100,000 clones, 80% to 90% seen once, with about 5% in the top ten. This sequence was found in a man between 60 and 75 years old with acute or convalescent COVID-19. Sequenced input: peripheral blood.

The CDR3 nucleotides are TGCAGTCGGGGACAGGGATATGGCTACACCTTC. Amino acid sequence: CSRGQGYGYTF. The rearrangement joins TRBV20-1 to TRBJ1-2; TRBD1 aligns across 9 bases. The CDR3 is 11 residues long. V gave up 8 bases and J gave up 5 bases; unmatched junction bases: 3. The germline V gene encodes CDR1 DFQATT and CDR2 SNEGSKA (reference sequence).